This TCR beta chain was sequenced during a study of blood T cell repertoires in COVID-19. Whole-study context: Some COVID-19 samples were acute and others convalescent; all came from the United States, Italy and Spain. Nucleic acid was either cDNA or gDNA, and it came from T cells, B-cell-depleted T cells, or PBMCs.

In the original analysis: Estimation of nucleated cell counts relied on the amplification of reference gene primers. TCRdb's table, derived via immunoSEQ multiplex PCR, lists solely in-frame clones and lacks some. Clone size and V and J calls were adopted from that table, with D and trimming inferred from the DNA. The sample holds approximately 390,000 clones, approximately 86% seen once. Participants, about 18 to 90 years old, spanned under 25 US areas. In germline, CDR1 is LNHDA, CDR2 SQIVND (reference sequence). J was trimmed by 0 bases and V by 2 bases; bases with no gene match: 6. CDR3 length: 18 residues.

This receptor was taken from a woman in her 40s with acute COVID-19. Sequencing was done on a sample of PBMCs or T cells enriched from blood (not recorded which). The chain links TRBV19 to TRBJ1-5; TRBD1 aligns across 11 bases. The CDR3 DNA is TGTGCCAGTAGTATAACGGGACAGGGGGTCTCTAGCAATCAGCCCCAGCATTTT. Its protein product is CASSITGQGVSSNQPQHF.